The 12 T cell receptor beta chains below all came from one sample that was sequenced in a study of chemoradiotherapy in HPV16-positive cancers. Clones were sequenced by immunoSEQ multiplex PCR, and TCRdb holds only the in-frame ones, with some missing. The profile shows 20,000 to 25,000 clones, 70% to 90% of them singletons. Sequencing was performed on blood, taken from a patient who underwent chemoradiotherapy. The receptors here all came from a human donor with HPV-associated anogenital cancer.

CDR3 sequence reads: CASSSTTGNQPQHF. The CDR3 DNA follows: TGTGCCAGCTCATCCACGACAGGCAATCAGCCCCAGCATTTT. The genes are TRBV18 and TRBJ1-5, with a possible D match to TRBD1 (5 bases). The CDR3 length is 14 residues. Per the germline V gene, CDR1 is KGHSH and CDR2 is LQKENI. Trimming removed 5 bases at V and 2 bases at J, with 10 bases between.

This chain uses TRBV7-9 with TRBJ1-5; TRBD1 might be the D (5 bases). V lost 5 bases, J lost 0 bases, and 11 bases lay in between. CDR1 is SEHNR, CDR2 FQNEAQ, per germline (reference sequence). CDR3 length equals 15 residues. DNA of the CDR3: TGTGCCAGCAGCATTGGGGACGCTAGCAATCAGCCCCAGCATTTT. The encoded protein is CASSIGDASNQPQHF.

V and J are TRBV29-1 and TRBJ1-6; 9 nucleotides align to TRBD1. J lost 7 bases, V lost 6 bases, and 7 bases had no gene match. There are 14 residues in the CDR3. Germline V gives CDR1 SQVTM, CDR2 ANQGSEA. The CDR3 DNA reads TGCAGCGTGGGAACAGGGGGCAGGAATTCACCCCTCCACTTT. This sequence encodes CSVGTGGRNSPLHF.

The chain employs TRBV4-1 and TRBJ2-6; the D is unclear. Between the trimmed V and J ends, which lost 0 bases and 0 bases, there was a span of 9 bases. CDR3 length: 17 residues. Germline V gene sequence: CDR1 MGHRA, CDR2 YSYEKL. DNA for the CDR3: TGCGCCAGCAGCCAAGATGGAATAGCCTCTGGGGCCAACGTCCTGACTTTC. The encoded protein is CASSQDGIASGANVLTF.

The V gene is TRBV30, the J gene TRBJ2-6; D possibly corresponds to TRBD1 (6 bases). Germline CDR1 is GTSNPN and CDR2 is SVGIG (reference sequence). Trimming took 5 bases from V and 0 from J, leaving 23 bases between them. This CDR3 spans 19 amino acids. CDR3 sequence reads: CAWRLKNRVDISGANVLTF. The DNA of the CDR3 is TGTGCCTGGCGGCTTAAGAACAGGGTTGATATCTCTGGGGCCAACGTCCTGACTTTC.

V and J are TRBV5-1 and TRBJ2-4; 10 bases fit TRBD2. The CDR3 has 16 amino acids. V gave up 2 bases and J gave up 3 bases; unmatched junction bases: 5. In germline, CDR1 is SGHRS, CDR2 YFSETQ. CDR3 nucleotide sequence: TGCGCCAGCAGCTTTTTCAGCGGGGGGGGCAAAAACATTCAGTACTTC. This encodes CASSFFSGGGKNIQYF.

The CDR3 here is CASSLDRASYGYYNEQFF. In nucleotides, the CDR3 is TGTGCCAGCAGCTTAGACCGAGCTTCTTACGGGTACTACAATGAGCAGTTCTTC. The chain employs TRBV11-3 and TRBJ2-1; no clear D. The CDR3 runs 18 residues. Germline CDR1 and CDR2: SGHNT and YENEEA. V lost 0 bases to trimming and J lost 3 bases, with 18 bases between them. The full variable domain, with the rest looked up from reference TRBV11-3 and TRBJ2-1, is EAGVVQSPRYKIIEKKQPVAFWCNPISGHNTLYWYLQNLGQGPELLIRYENEEAVDDSQLPKDRFSAERLKGVDSTLKIQPAELGDSAVYLCASSLDRASYGYYNEQFFGPGTRLTVL.

V is TRBV7-8 and J is TRBJ1-2; 12 bases are shared with TRBD1. V lost 2 bases and J lost 7; bases outside the gene matches: 8. In germline, CDR1 is SGHVS, CDR2 FQNEAQ. This CDR3 spans 16 amino acids. CDR3 nucleotides: TGTGCCAGCAGCTTATCCTCGGGACAGGGGGCGGGTGGCTACACCTTC. Protein sequence: CASSLSSGQGAGGYTF.

The J gene is TRBJ2-3, the V gene TRBV2, with 9 nucleotides matching TRBD2. The ends lost 11 bases at V and 6 bases at J; junction bases unmatched: 9. CDR1 is SNHLY, CDR2 FYNNEI, per germline. The CDR3 extends over 13 amino acids. CDR3 bases: TGTGCCCGAAGAGCGGGGGGTTCGGATACGCAGTATTTT. Amino acid sequence: CARRAGGSDTQYF.

The chain combines TRBV6-5 with TRBJ1-1; perhaps TRBD1 as D (5 bases). The germline V gene has CDR1 MNHEY and CDR2 SVGAGI. Trimming stripped 2 bases from V and 2 bases from J, with 9 bases between. The CDR3 has 14 residues. CDR3 sequence reads: CASSYGGFNTEAFF. CDR3 sequence (DNA): TGTGCCAGCAGTTACGGGGGATTCAACACTGAAGCTTTCTTT.

CDR3 in DNA: TGTGCCAGCAGCTTAGGACTAGACACCGGGGAGCTGTTTTTT. It yields the protein CASSLGLDTGELFF. The chain joins TRBV7-6 to TRBJ2-2; possible D gene TRBD2, 6 bases. The CDR3 covers 14 residues. Germline V gene lookup returns CDR1 SGHVS and CDR2 FNYEAQ. V was cut by 1 base and J by 3 bases, with 6 bases left in between.

The chain carries TRBV7-2 and TRBJ1-1; tentatively, D is TRBD1 (6 bases). The germline V and J ends were trimmed by 2 bases and 2 bases, with 18 bases remaining between them. Germline V gene data show CDR1 as SGHTA and CDR2 as FQGNSA. The CDR3 runs 17 residues. The CDR3 DNA reads TGTGCCAGCAGCTTAAGCTTAGGGGGAATAGGAAACACTGAAGCTTTCTTT. Translation gives CASSLSLGGIGNTEAFF. Full variable domain (remainder filled in from reference TRBV7-2 and TRBJ1-1): GAGVSQSPSNKVTEKGKDVELRCDPISGHTALYWYRQSLGQGLEFLIYFQGNSAPDKSGLPSDRFSAERTGGSVSTLTIQRTQQEDSAVYLCASSLSLGGIGNTEAFFGQGTRLTVV.